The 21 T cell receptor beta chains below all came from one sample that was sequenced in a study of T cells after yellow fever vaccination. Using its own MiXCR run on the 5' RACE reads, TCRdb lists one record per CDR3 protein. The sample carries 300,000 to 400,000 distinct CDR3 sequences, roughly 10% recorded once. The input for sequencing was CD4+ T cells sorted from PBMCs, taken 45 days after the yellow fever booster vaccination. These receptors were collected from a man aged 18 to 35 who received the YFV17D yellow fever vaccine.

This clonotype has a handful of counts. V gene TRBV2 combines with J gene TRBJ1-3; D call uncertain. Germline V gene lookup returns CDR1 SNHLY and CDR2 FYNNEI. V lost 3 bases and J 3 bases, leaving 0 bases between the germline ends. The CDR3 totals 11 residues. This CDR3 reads CASSDGNTIYF. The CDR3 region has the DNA TGTGCCAGCAGTGATGGAAACACCATATATTTT.

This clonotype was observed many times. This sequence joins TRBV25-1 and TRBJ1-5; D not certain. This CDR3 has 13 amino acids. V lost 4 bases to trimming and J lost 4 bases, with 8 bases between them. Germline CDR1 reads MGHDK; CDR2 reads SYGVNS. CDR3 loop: CASSGSGNQPQHF. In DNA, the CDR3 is TGTGCCAGCAGTGGGAGCGGGAATCAGCCCCAGCATTTT. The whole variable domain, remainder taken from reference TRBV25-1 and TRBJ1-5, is EADIYQTPRYLVIGTGKKITLECSQTMGHDKMYWYQQDPGMELHLIHYSYGVNSTEKGDLSSESTVSRIRTEHFPLTLESARPSHTSQYLCASSGSGNQPQHFGDGTRLSIL.

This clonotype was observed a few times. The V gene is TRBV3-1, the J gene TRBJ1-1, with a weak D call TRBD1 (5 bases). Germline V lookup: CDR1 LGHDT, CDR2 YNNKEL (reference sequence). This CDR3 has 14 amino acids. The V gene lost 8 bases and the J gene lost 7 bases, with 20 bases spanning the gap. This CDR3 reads CASQRVLGANEAFF. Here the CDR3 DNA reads TGTGCCAGCCAACGGGTTTTAGGGGCAAATGAAGCTTTCTTT.

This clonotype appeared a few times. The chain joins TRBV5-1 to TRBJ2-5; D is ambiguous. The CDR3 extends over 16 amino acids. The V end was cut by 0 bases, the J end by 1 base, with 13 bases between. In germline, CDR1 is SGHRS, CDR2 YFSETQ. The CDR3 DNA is TGCGCCAGCAGCTTGGCGGCAGGTACGCCCCAAGAGACCCAGTACTTC. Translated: CASSLAAGTPQETQYF.

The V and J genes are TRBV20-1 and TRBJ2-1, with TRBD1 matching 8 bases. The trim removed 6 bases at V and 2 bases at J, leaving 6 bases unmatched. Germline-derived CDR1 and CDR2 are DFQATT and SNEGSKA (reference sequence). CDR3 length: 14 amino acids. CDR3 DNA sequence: TGCAGTGCGCTACAGACAGGGGCCTACAATGAGCAGTTCTTC. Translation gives CSALQTGAYNEQFF.

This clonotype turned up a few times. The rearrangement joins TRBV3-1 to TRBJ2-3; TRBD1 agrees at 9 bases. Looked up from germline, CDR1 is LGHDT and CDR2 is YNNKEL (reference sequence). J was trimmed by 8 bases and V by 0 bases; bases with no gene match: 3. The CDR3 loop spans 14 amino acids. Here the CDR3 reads CASSQEGQGGTQYF. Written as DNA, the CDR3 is TGTGCCAGCAGCCAAGAGGGACAGGGCGGTACGCAGTATTTT.

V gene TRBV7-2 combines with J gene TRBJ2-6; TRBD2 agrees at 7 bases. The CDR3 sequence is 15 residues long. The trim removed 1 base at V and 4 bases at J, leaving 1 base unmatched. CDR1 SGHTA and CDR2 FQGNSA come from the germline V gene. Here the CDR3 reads CASSLELAGANVLTF. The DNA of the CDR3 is TGTGCCAGCAGCTTAGAACTAGCGGGGGCCAACGTCCTGACTTTC.

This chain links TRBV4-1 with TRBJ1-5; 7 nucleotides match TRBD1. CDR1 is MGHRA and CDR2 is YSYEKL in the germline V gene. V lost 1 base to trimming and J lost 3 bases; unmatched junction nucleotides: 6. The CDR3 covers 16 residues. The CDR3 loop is CASSQVKGQPNQPQHF. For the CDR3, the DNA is TGCGCCAGCAGCCAAGTCAAGGGACAGCCCAATCAGCCCCAGCATTTT.

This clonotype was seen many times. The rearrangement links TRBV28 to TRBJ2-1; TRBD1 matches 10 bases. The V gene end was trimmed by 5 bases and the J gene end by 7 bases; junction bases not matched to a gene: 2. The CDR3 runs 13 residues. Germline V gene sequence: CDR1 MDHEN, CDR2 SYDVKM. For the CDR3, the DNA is TGTGCCAGCAGTCTGGGACAGGGGAATGAGCAGTTCTTC. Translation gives CASSLGQGNEQFF.

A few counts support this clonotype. DNA for the CDR3: TGTGCCAGCTCACCAGACGGTCAGAACACTGAAGCTTTCTTT. It yields the protein CASSPDGQNTEAFF. J is TRBJ1-1 and V is TRBV18; no definite D call. The CDR3 contains 14 residues. Trimming left V 2 bases short and J 1 base short, with 8 bases between. Looked up from germline, CDR1 is KGHSH and CDR2 is LQKENI.

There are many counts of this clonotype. CDR3 in amino acids: CSASPGSGELFF. The CDR3 nucleotides read TGCAGTGCTAGTCCCGGGTCCGGGGAGCTGTTTTTT. This chain links TRBV20-1 with TRBJ2-2, with no clear D. V lost 3 bases, J lost 6 bases, and 8 bases lay in between. Germline assignment: CDR1 DFQATT and CDR2 SNEGSKA (reference sequence). The CDR3 totals 12 residues.

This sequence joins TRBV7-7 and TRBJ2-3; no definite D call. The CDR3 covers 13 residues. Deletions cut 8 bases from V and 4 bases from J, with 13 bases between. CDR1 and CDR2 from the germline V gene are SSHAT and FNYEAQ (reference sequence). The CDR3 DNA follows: TGTGCCAGCGCCGGATTAGCTTCAGATACGCAGTATTTT. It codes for CASAGLASDTQYF.

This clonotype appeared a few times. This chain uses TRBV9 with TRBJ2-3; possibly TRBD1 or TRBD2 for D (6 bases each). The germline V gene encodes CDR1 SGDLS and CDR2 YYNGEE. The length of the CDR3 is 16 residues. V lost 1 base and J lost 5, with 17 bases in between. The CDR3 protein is CASSVTPGGPGDTQYF. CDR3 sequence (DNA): TGTGCCAGCAGCGTAACCCCCGGGGGCCCGGGAGATACGCAGTATTTT.

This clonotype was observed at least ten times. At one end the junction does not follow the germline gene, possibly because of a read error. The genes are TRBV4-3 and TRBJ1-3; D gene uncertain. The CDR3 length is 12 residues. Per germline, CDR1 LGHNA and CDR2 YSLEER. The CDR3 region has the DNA TGCGCCAGCAGCCAAGACAATTCGGCCATGCATTTT. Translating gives CASSQDNSAMHF.

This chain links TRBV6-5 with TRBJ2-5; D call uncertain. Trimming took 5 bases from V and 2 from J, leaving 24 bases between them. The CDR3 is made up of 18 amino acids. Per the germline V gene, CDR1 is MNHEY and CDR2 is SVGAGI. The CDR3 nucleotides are TGTGCCAGCAGTCCAGGCCATTCGTCCAGACTCGCTCAAGAGACCCAGTACTTC. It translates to CASSPGHSSRLAQETQYF.

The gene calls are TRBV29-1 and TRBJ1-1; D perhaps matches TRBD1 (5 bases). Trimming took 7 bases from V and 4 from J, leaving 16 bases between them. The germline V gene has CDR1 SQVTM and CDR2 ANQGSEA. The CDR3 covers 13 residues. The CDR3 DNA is TGCAGCGCGGAAAAGGGGTTGGGCACTGAAGCTTTCTTT. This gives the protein CSAEKGLGTEAFF.

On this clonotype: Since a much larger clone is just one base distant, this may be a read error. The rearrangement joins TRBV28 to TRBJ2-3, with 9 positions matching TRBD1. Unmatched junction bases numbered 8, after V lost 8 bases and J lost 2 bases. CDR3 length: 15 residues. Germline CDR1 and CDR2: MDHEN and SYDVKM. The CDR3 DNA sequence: TGTGCCAGCCAATCACAGGGGGCTGACACAGATACGCAGTATTTT. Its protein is CASQSQGADTDTQYF. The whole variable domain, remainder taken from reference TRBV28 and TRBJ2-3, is DVKVTQSSRYLVKRTGEKVFLECVQDMDHENMFWYRQDPGLGLRLIYFSYDVKMKEKGDIPEGYSVSREKKERFSLILESASTNQTSMYLCASQSQGADTDTQYFGPGTRLTVL.

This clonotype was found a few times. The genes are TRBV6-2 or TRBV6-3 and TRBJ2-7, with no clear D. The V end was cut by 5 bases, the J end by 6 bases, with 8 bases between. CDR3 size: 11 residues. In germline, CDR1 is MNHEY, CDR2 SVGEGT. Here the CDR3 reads CASSRVGEQYF. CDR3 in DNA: TGTGCCAGCAGTAGAGTAGGCGAGCAGTACTTC.

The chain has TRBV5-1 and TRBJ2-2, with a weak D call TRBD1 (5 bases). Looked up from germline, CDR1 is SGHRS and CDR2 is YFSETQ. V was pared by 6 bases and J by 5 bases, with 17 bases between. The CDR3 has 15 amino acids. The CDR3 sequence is CASTRSTVFTGELFF. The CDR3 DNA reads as TGCGCCAGCACCCGATCGACAGTCTTTACCGGGGAGCTGTTTTTT. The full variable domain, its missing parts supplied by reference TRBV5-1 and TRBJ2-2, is KAGVTQTPRYLIKTRGQQVTLSCSPISGHRSVSWYQQTPGQGLQFLFEYFSETQRNKGNFPGRFSGRQFSNSRSEMNVSTLELGDSALYLCASTRSTVFTGELFFGEGSRLTVL.

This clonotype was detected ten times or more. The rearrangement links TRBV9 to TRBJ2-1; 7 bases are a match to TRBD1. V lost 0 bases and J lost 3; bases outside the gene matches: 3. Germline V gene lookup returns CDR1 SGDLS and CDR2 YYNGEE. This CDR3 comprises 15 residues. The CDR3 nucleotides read TGTGCCAGCAGCGTAGAATGGGACAGCTACAATGAGCAGTTCTTC. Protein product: CASSVEWDSYNEQFF.

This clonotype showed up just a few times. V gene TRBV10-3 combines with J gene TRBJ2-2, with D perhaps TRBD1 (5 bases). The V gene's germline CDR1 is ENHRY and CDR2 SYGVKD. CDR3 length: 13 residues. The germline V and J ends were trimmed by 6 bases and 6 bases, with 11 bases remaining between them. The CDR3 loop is CAISPGWAGELFF. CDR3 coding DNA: TGTGCCATCAGCCCAGGGTGGGCCGGGGAGCTGTTTTTT.